What follows are 31 T cell receptor beta chains derived from one specimen sequenced in a study of control samples from healthy donors and cancer patients. TCRdb keeps only in-frame clones here, not all; method: immunoSEQ multiplex PCR. The table lists around 93,000 clones, roughly 88% of them singletons. Specimen: blood. The origin of the receptors is a man aged 25 to 45 in good health.

The rearrangement links TRBV7-9 to TRBJ2-7, with D perhaps TRBD1 (6 bases). Trimming stripped 2 bases from V and 2 bases from J, with 16 bases between. The CDR3 sequence is 16 residues long. The germline CDR1 and CDR2 sequences are SEHNR and FQNEAQ (reference sequence). CDR3 loop: CASSLQPVQGPYEQYF. The CDR3 DNA reads as TGTGCCAGCAGCTTACAACCCGTACAGGGTCCCTACGAGCAGTACTTC.

V and J are TRBV5-4 and TRBJ1-1, with 9 bases fitting TRBD1. The CDR3 is made up of 13 amino acids. Germline trimming cut 7 bases from V and 6 bases from J; bases unmatched to any gene: 7. Germline V gene lookup returns CDR1 SGHNT and CDR2 YYREEE (reference sequence). CDR3 nucleotides: TGTGCCAGCGCACAGGGGGCGCATCCTGAAGCTTTCTTT. Protein: CASAQGAHPEAFF. Together with reference TRBV5-4 and TRBJ1-1, the CDR3 gives the full variable domain: ETGVTQSPTHLIKTRGQQVTLRCSSQSGHNTVSWYQQALGQGPQFIFQYYREEENGRGNFPPRFSGLQFPNYSSELNVNALELDDSALYLCASAQGAHPEAFFGQGTRLTVV.

A remark on this clone: The sample holds other DNA sequences that translate to the same CDR3. The rearrangement links TRBV21-1 to TRBJ1-1. TRBV21-1 is a pseudogene locus. The CDR3 extends over 14 amino acids. CDR3 loop: CASSKKKGSTEAFF. CDR3 DNA sequence: TGTGCCAGCAGCAAAAAAAAAGGGTCCACTGAAGCTTTCTTT.

This clone was picked up one time. The J gene is TRBJ1-1, the V gene TRBV5-5; D unclear. The V gene lost 4 bases and the J gene lost 4 bases, with 14 bases spanning the gap. Germline V CDR1 and CDR2: SGHKS, YYEKEE (reference sequence). CDR3 size: 14 residues. This CDR3 is CASSTRSLGTEAFF. The CDR3 region has the DNA TGTGCCAGCAGCACCCGTTCGCTGGGCACTGAAGCTTTCTTT.

The chain recombines TRBV12-3 or TRBV12-4 with TRBJ1-1; D is unresolved. Trimming stripped 3 bases from V and 1 base from J, with 6 bases between. The CDR3 covers 13 residues. CDR3 region: CASSLWQNTEAFF. In DNA, the CDR3 is TGTGCCAGCAGTTTGTGGCAGAACACTGAAGCTTTCTTT.

This clone was seen just once. The rearrangement uses TRBV24-1 and TRBJ2-3; D remains unclear. Germline V gene lookup returns CDR1 KGHDR and CDR2 SFDVKD. Trimming cost V 2 bases and J 0 bases, with 5 bases left between them. The CDR3 contains 14 residues. In nucleotides, the CDR3 is TGTGCCACCAGTGATTGGATGAGCACAGATACGCAGTATTTT. This translates into CATSDWMSTDTQYF.

This sequence joins TRBV2 and TRBJ1-6; D gene unclear. Trimming pared 3 bases from V and 13 bases from J, leaving 7 bases between. The CDR3 runs to 11 residues. Germline lookup yields CDR1 SNHLY and CDR2 FYNNEI. This CDR3 is CASSEGSPLHF. Here the CDR3 DNA reads TGTGCCAGCAGTGAGGGTAGTCCCCTCCACTTT.

This chain links TRBV6-2 or TRBV6-3 with TRBJ1-5; D is perhaps TRBD1 (6 bases). The germline CDR1 and CDR2 sequences are MNHEY and SVGEGT. The CDR3 length is 15 residues. The ends were cut back, 6 bases at V and 3 bases at J, with 15 bases in the middle. The chain's CDR3 is CASSPGAGYNQPQHF. CDR3 in DNA: TGTGCCAGCAGCCCAGGGGCGGGGTACAATCAGCCCCAGCATTTT.

This chain links TRBV3-1 (or the pseudogene TRBV3-2) with TRBJ1-1, with TRBD1 matching over 7 bases. This CDR3 is 14 amino acids long. Germline V gene data show CDR1 as LGHDT and CDR2 as YNNKEL (reference sequence). V lost 5 bases to trimming and J lost 3 bases; unmatched junction nucleotides: 6. For the CDR3, the DNA is TGTGCCAGCAGCACAGGGGCCCTTTACACTGAAGCTTTCTTT. It is translated as CASSTGALYTEAFF.

V gene TRBV15 combines with J gene TRBJ1-2, with TRBD1 matching over 10 bases. CDR3 length: 15 amino acids. Germline trimming cut 5 bases from V and 2 bases from J; bases unmatched to any gene: 5. Germline loops: CDR1 LNHNV, CDR2 YYDKDF (reference sequence). CDR3 nucleotides: TGTGCCACCAGCCCGAGACAGGGGGCAAACTATGGCTACACCTTC. Protein product: CATSPRQGANYGYTF.

This chain links TRBV30 with TRBJ2-7, with 10 bases identical to TRBD2. In germline, CDR1 is GTSNPN, CDR2 SVGIG (reference sequence). V was pared by 3 bases and J by 4 bases, with 12 bases of the junction left unmatched. The CDR3 covers 16 residues. The CDR3 nucleotides read TGTGCCTGGAGCCATTCAAAGGCTAGCGGGAGATACGAGCAGTACTTC. Translation: CAWSHSKASGRYEQYF.

V gene TRBV28 combines with J gene TRBJ1-1, with D maybe TRBD1 (6 bases). The germline V gene encodes CDR1 MDHEN and CDR2 SYDVKM. The CDR3 has 13 amino acids. V was trimmed by 3 bases and J by 3 bases, leaving 8 bases between them. The CDR3 sequence: CASSLQGYTEAFF. The CDR3 nucleotides read TGTGCCAGCAGTTTGCAGGGGTACACTGAAGCTTTCTTT.

The chain employs TRBV29-1 and TRBJ2-1; 8 nucleotides match TRBD2. Trimming removed 6 bases from V and 6 bases from J; junction bases left unmatched: 10. The CDR3 spans 14 residues. Germline V gene sequence: CDR1 SQVTM, CDR2 ANQGSEA. The CDR3 sequence: CSVGPGLGINEQFF. The CDR3 DNA follows: TGCAGCGTGGGACCGGGACTAGGAATCAATGAGCAGTTCTTC.

The chain carries TRBV28 and TRBJ2-5, with 8 nucleotides matching TRBD1. The CDR3 is 14 residues long. The junction had 7 bases not matched to a gene; V was cut back by 5 bases and J by 5 bases. Germline-derived CDR1 and CDR2 are MDHEN and SYDVKM. CDR3 in DNA: TGTGCCAGCAGTAACGGACAGGGCGGCGAGACCCAGTACTTC. It codes for CASSNGQGGETQYF.

The chain carries TRBV28 and TRBJ1-1; D is ambiguous. Germline CDR1 MDHEN, CDR2 SYDVKM. Trimming took 8 bases from V and 2 from J, leaving 9 bases between them. CDR3 length: 12 residues. The CDR3 is CASGLLNTEAFF. CDR3 sequence (DNA): TGTGCCAGCGGGCTGCTTAACACTGAAGCTTTCTTT. Complete variable domain (other parts from reference TRBV28 and TRBJ1-1): DVKVTQSSRYLVKRTGEKVFLECVQDMDHENMFWYRQDPGLGLRLIYFSYDVKMKEKGDIPEGYSVSREKKERFSLILESASTNQTSMYLCASGLLNTEAFFGQGTRLTVV.

V and J are TRBV3-1 (or the pseudogene TRBV3-2) and TRBJ2-7; D possibly matches TRBD1 or TRBD2 (5 bases each). The CDR3 covers 15 residues. Germline V lookup: CDR1 LGHDT, CDR2 YNNKEL (reference sequence). Trimming took 5 bases from V and 1 from J, leaving 15 bases between them. CDR3 bases: TGTGCCAGCAGCTATCCGGGACGCGGATCCTACGAGCAGTACTTC. It yields the protein CASSYPGRGSYEQYF.

The chain joins TRBV10-3 to TRBJ2-1, with D perhaps being TRBD1 or TRBD2 (7 bases each). This CDR3 is 16 amino acids long. Trimming left V 4 bases short and J 6 bases short, with 19 bases between. Looked up from germline, CDR1 is ENHRY and CDR2 is SYGVKD. CDR3 residues: CAISGHQGEGPNEQFF. The CDR3 region has the DNA TGTGCCATCAGTGGACACCAGGGGGAGGGCCCCAATGAGCAGTTCTTC.

V gene TRBV9 combines with J gene TRBJ2-7; possible D gene TRBD2, 6 bases. The CDR3 has 15 residues. Looked up from germline, CDR1 is SGDLS and CDR2 is YYNGEE. V lost 4 bases to trimming and J lost 3 bases, with 17 bases between them. CDR3 coding DNA: TGTGCCAGCAGCCCCCGGGAGCACGGGCACTACGAGCAGTACTTC. This sequence encodes CASSPREHGHYEQYF.

This clone has just a few counts. The V call is TRBV20-1, the J call TRBJ1-2, with a weak D call TRBD1 (5 bases). From germline, CDR1 is DFQATT and CDR2 SNEGSKA (reference sequence). This CDR3 is built from 12 residues. The V and J ends lost 3 bases and 8 bases respectively, with 13 bases between them. As DNA, the CDR3 is TGCAGTGCTAGTTACCAGGGAGACGGCTACACCTTC. This translates into CSASYQGDGYTF.

There are a few counts of this clone. V usage is TRBV4-3 and J usage is TRBJ1-4; 7 nucleotides line up with TRBD1. Germline V CDR1 and CDR2: LGHNA, YSLEER. V gave up 4 bases and J gave up 4 bases; unmatched junction bases: 6. The CDR3 totals 15 residues. This CDR3 reads CASSLADRSNEKLFF. The CDR3 DNA reads as TGCGCCAGCAGCCTAGCGGACAGGAGTAATGAAAAACTGTTTTTT.

V gene TRBV2 combines with J gene TRBJ2-3; D gene unclear. This CDR3 spans 15 amino acids. Per the germline V gene, CDR1 is SNHLY and CDR2 is FYNNEI. Trimming pared 2 bases from V and 4 bases from J, leaving 13 bases between. The CDR3 region has the DNA TGTGCCAGCAGTGAAACTTACTCCTGGCCAGATACGCAGTATTTT. The encoded protein is CASSETYSWPDTQYF.

This chain connects TRBV7-9 to TRBJ1-1; possible D gene TRBD1, 5 bases. Germline V gene data show CDR1 as SEHNR and CDR2 as FQNEAQ (reference sequence). The germline V and J ends were trimmed by 4 bases and 5 bases, with 14 bases remaining between them. The CDR3 is 14 residues long. CDR3 loop: CASSSLGRGTEAFF. The CDR3 nucleotides are TGTGCCAGCAGCTCGCTTGGGAGGGGAACTGAAGCTTTCTTT.

This rearrangement joins TRBV7-6 to TRBJ1-5; 7 positions match TRBD1. V was clipped by 10 bases and J by 0 bases; unmatched bases: 15. Per the germline V gene, CDR1 is SGHVS and CDR2 is FNYEAQ. This CDR3 region has 17 residues. CDR3 DNA: TGTGCCAACAAAGACAGGGCCGGGTATTATAGCAATCAGCCCCAGCATTTT. This translates into CANKDRAGYYSNQPQHF.

The V and J genes are TRBV6-2 or TRBV6-3 and TRBJ1-1; tentatively, D is TRBD1 (5 bases). This CDR3 has 16 amino acids. The V gene's germline CDR1 is MNHEY and CDR2 SVGEGT. V was pared by 2 bases and J by 1 base, with 14 bases between. CDR3 in amino acids: CASSYSLAGPNTEAFF. CDR3 DNA: TGTGCCAGCAGTTACAGCTTAGCAGGGCCGAACACTGAAGCTTTCTTT.

The chain uses TRBV27 and TRBJ2-1; 7 bases line up with TRBD1. V lost 1 base and J lost 0; bases outside the gene matches: 21. CDR3 size: 22 residues. CDR1 and CDR2 (germline): MNHEY, SMNVEV (reference sequence). The CDR3 loop reads CASSLFLPQGNPGGSSYNEQFF. As DNA, the CDR3 is TGTGCCAGCAGTTTATTCCTTCCTCAGGGTAACCCAGGGGGTAGCTCCTACAATGAGCAGTTCTTC.

The chain uses TRBV12-5 and TRBJ2-2; perhaps TRBD1 as D (5 bases). V was shortened by 0 bases and J by 1 base, with 12 bases between the two germline ends. The germline V gene has CDR1 LGHNT and CDR2 FRNRAP. The CDR3 covers 17 residues. CDR3 residues: CASGLVRVQGNTGELFF. CDR3 in DNA: TGTGCTAGTGGTTTGGTACGTGTCCAGGGGAACACCGGGGAGCTGTTTTTT.

The chain recombines TRBV19 with TRBJ2-1, with D uncertain. Germline V CDR1 and CDR2: LNHDA, SQIVND (reference sequence). V gave up 1 base and J gave up 5 bases, with 12 bases separating them. The CDR3 consists of 15 residues. The CDR3 region is CASSIVATQNNEQFF. In DNA, the CDR3 is TGTGCCAGTAGTATAGTCGCGACACAGAACAATGAGCAGTTCTTC.

V usage is TRBV6-5 and J usage is TRBJ1-5, with TRBD1 matching over 7 bases. The CDR3 extends over 14 amino acids. From germline, CDR1 is MNHEY and CDR2 SVGAGI. V trimming: 7 bases; J trimming: 5 bases; junction bases outside the gene matches: 8. In DNA form, the CDR3 reads TGTGCCAGCACCCAGGGGGGTTACGATCAGCCCCAGCATTTT. It specifies CASTQGGYDQPQHF.

This chain joins TRBV7-6 and TRBJ2-2; 10 bases fit TRBD1. CDR1 is SGHVS, CDR2 FNYEAQ, per germline. This CDR3 contains 18 residues. The J segment lost 0 bases and the V segment lost 3 bases, leaving 7 bases of the junction unmatched. CDR3 loop: CASSFVPGQGANTGELFF. The CDR3 DNA reads as TGTGCCAGCAGCTTCGTCCCCGGACAGGGGGCGAACACCGGGGAGCTGTTTTTT.

The rearrangement uses TRBV15 and TRBJ2-5, with unresolved D. Germline-derived CDR1 and CDR2 are LNHNV and YYDKDF (reference sequence). The CDR3 consists of 14 residues. V lost 2 bases to trimming and J lost 2 bases, with 9 bases between them. CDR3 coding DNA: TGTGCCACCAGCAGACCTCACGAACAAGAGACCCAGTACTTC. Protein: CATSRPHEQETQYF.

This clone was picked up one time. J is TRBJ2-5 and V is TRBV10-3, with TRBD1 as a possible D gene (6 bases). CDR1 is ENHRY and CDR2 is SYGVKD in the germline V gene. V lost 5 bases and J 3 bases, leaving 10 bases between the germline ends. The CDR3 is made up of 13 amino acids. The chain's CDR3 is CAISPQGEETQYF. CDR3 sequence (DNA): TGTGCCATCAGTCCACAGGGTGAAGAGACCCAGTACTTC.